A selection of T cell receptor beta chains follows, all from one sample in a study of shared clonotypes between healthy human individuals. Profiled with immunoSEQ multiplex PCR; TCRdb holds only in-frame clones, not every one. The sample lists around 2.1 million clones, 95% occurring once. The material sequenced was naive CD4+ T cells sorted from blood. The origin of the receptors is a man between 18 and 35 years old in good health. Both conserved end residues are part of each CDR3. Each record gives: J gene, clone size, D gene, V gene, CDR3 DNA, CDR3 protein. A D gene is named only where the DNA matches it firmly. Some rows have no size entry. The others give once, few or many, or a class for an expanded clone.

j_gene: TRBJ1-2
abundance: once
d_gene: .
v_gene: TRBV6-1
CDR3nt: TGTGCCAGCAGCGGACCGAACTATGGCTACACCTTC
CDR3aa: CASSGPNYGYTF

j_gene: TRBJ2-7
abundance: .
d_gene: .
v_gene: TRBV6-1
CDR3nt: TGTGCCAGCAGTGATTTCGGCAGGGGCTACGAGCAGTACTTC
CDR3aa: CASSDFGRGYEQYF

j_gene: TRBJ2-2
abundance: .
d_gene: .
v_gene: TRBV28
CDR3nt: TGTGCCAGCAGTTTAGTAGGTGGGGAGCTGTTTTTT
CDR3aa: CASSLVGGELFF

j_gene: TRBJ1-1
abundance: .
d_gene: .
v_gene: TRBV6-1
CDR3nt: TGTGCCAGCAGTGAATTAGAGGTCCCGAACACTGAAGCTTTCTTT
CDR3aa: CASSELEVPNTEAFF

j_gene: TRBJ2-7
abundance: .
d_gene: .
v_gene: TRBV2
CDR3nt: TGTGCCAGCAGGAGGGACACCTCCTACGAGCAGTACTTC
CDR3aa: CASRRDTSYEQYF

j_gene: TRBJ2-5
abundance: .
d_gene: .
v_gene: TRBV7-9
CDR3nt: TGTGCCAGCAGCTTAACGGGGACCCAGTACTTC
CDR3aa: CASSLTGTQYF

j_gene: TRBJ1-5
abundance: .
d_gene: .
v_gene: TRBV30
CDR3nt: TGTGCCTGTAAATCCAGACTCAATCAGCCCCAGCATTTT
CDR3aa: CACKSRLNQPQHF

j_gene: TRBJ2-3
abundance: .
d_gene: .
v_gene: TRBV7-2
CDR3nt: TGTGCCAGCAGCTCGAGAGATACTCTTACGCAGTATTTT
CDR3aa: CASSSRDTLTQYF

j_gene: TRBJ2-2
abundance: once
d_gene: .
v_gene: TRBV19
CDR3nt: TGTGCCAGTAGCCCTTCATTCGGGGAGCTGTTTTTT
CDR3aa: CASSPSFGELFF

j_gene: TRBJ1-1
abundance: .
d_gene: .
v_gene: TRBV27
CDR3nt: TGTGCCAGCAGTTTCGCCCTTCGTTTCAGCAGCACTGAAGCTTTCTTT
CDR3aa: CASSFALRFSSTEAFF

j_gene: TRBJ2-2
abundance: few
d_gene: TRBD1
v_gene: TRBV11-3
CDR3nt: TGTGCCAGCAGCAGGACAGGGAACACCGGGGAGCTGTTTTTT
CDR3aa: CASSRTGNTGELFF

j_gene: TRBJ1-5
abundance: .
d_gene: .
v_gene: TRBV30
CDR3nt: TGTGCCTGGAGTGTACAAACAGGGTCGAGAAACAATCAGCCCCAGCATTTT
CDR3aa: CAWSVQTGSRNNQPQHF

j_gene: TRBJ1-2
abundance: .
d_gene: .
v_gene: TRBV5-8
CDR3nt: TGTGCCAGCAGCCTCTTGATGACAGCTAACTATGGCTACACCTTC
CDR3aa: CASSLLMTANYGYTF

j_gene: TRBJ1-2
abundance: .
d_gene: .
v_gene: TRBV5-5
CDR3nt: TGTGCCAGCAGCTTGGCTTTTGCGGGGCAGGACTATGGCTACACCTTC
CDR3aa: CASSLAFAGQDYGYTF

j_gene: TRBJ1-4
abundance: .
d_gene: .
v_gene: TRBV4-1
CDR3nt: TGCGCCAGCAGCCAAACCTGGGCCGTTGCAACTAATGAAAAACTGTTTTTT
CDR3aa: CASSQTWAVATNEKLFF

j_gene: TRBJ2-2
abundance: .
d_gene: .
v_gene: TRBV5-6
CDR3nt: TGTGCCAGCAGCTTGAACGGGGAGCTGTTTTTT
CDR3aa: CASSLNGELFF

j_gene: TRBJ1-4
abundance: .
d_gene: .
v_gene: TRBV5-4
CDR3nt: TGTGCCAGCAGCTTGAACATGGGGGATGAAAAACTGTTTTTT
CDR3aa: CASSLNMGDEKLFF

j_gene: TRBJ2-7
abundance: .
d_gene: TRBD2
v_gene: TRBV6-5
CDR3nt: TGTGCCAGCGGCCCCGGGACTAGCGGGGCCTACGAGCAGTACTTC
CDR3aa: CASGPGTSGAYEQYF

j_gene: TRBJ2-2
abundance: .
d_gene: .
v_gene: TRBV5-1
CDR3nt: TGCGCCAGCAGCGAGGCAAACACCGGGGAGCTGTTTTTT
CDR3aa: CASSEANTGELFF

j_gene: TRBJ2-1
abundance: once
d_gene: .
v_gene: TRBV10-3
CDR3nt: TGTGCCATCAGTCCTGCACCCGGGATCTTAAGGGCTGAGCAGTTCTTC
CDR3aa: CAISPAPGILRAEQFF

j_gene: TRBJ2-5
abundance: .
d_gene: .
v_gene: TRBV6-1
CDR3nt: TGTGCCAGCAGGACCCAGGGGACACAAGAGACCCAGTACTTC
CDR3aa: CASRTQGTQETQYF

j_gene: TRBJ1-4
abundance: .
d_gene: .
v_gene: TRBV4-1
CDR3nt: TGCGCCAGCAGCCAGTTACGAGATGGGCAGAATGAAAAACTGTTTTTT
CDR3aa: CASSQLRDGQNEKLFF

j_gene: TRBJ2-3
abundance: once
d_gene: .
v_gene: TRBV11-2
CDR3nt: TGTGCCAGCAGCTCTGGTTCAGGGTGGACAGATACGCAGTATTTT
CDR3aa: CASSSGSGWTDTQYF

j_gene: TRBJ2-2
abundance: .
d_gene: TRBD1
v_gene: TRBV5-6
CDR3nt: TGTGCCAGCAGCTTCCAGGGGGCCTCGAACACCGGGGAGCTGTTTTTT
CDR3aa: CASSFQGASNTGELFF

j_gene: TRBJ2-2
abundance: .
d_gene: TRBD2
v_gene: TRBV9
CDR3nt: TGTGCCAGCAGCTTCGAGGGGCGGGAGGGGAACACCGGGGAGCTGTTTTTT
CDR3aa: CASSFEGREGNTGELFF

j_gene: TRBJ2-5
abundance: .
d_gene: .
v_gene: TRBV5-1
CDR3nt: TGCGCCAGCAGCTTGGGAGGATCGGGGGCGTTGGAGACCCAGTACTTC
CDR3aa: CASSLGGSGALETQYF

j_gene: TRBJ2-5
abundance: .
d_gene: .
v_gene: TRBV30
CDR3nt: TGTGCCTGGACGGTGGTTGGGACCCAGTACTTC
CDR3aa: CAWTVVGTQYF

j_gene: TRBJ2-3
abundance: .
d_gene: .
v_gene: TRBV5-1
CDR3nt: TGCGCCAGCAAACTAGTATTTGTGACAGATACGCAGTATTTT
CDR3aa: CASKLVFVTDTQYF

j_gene: TRBJ1-4
abundance: .
d_gene: TRBD1
v_gene: TRBV30
CDR3nt: TGTGCCTGGAGTACAGGGGGCCGGGAAAAACTGTTTTTT
CDR3aa: CAWSTGGREKLFF

j_gene: TRBJ2-4
abundance: .
d_gene: .
v_gene: TRBV5-1
CDR3nt: TGCGCCAGCAGCTCGGGGGATCTATTAGCCAAAAACATTCAGTACTTC
CDR3aa: CASSSGDLLAKNIQYF

j_gene: TRBJ2-7
abundance: .
d_gene: .
v_gene: TRBV5-4
CDR3nt: TGTGCCAGCAGCTTTCACGACGGATCACCCTACGAGCAGTACTTC
CDR3aa: CASSFHDGSPYEQYF

j_gene: TRBJ2-1
abundance: .
d_gene: .
v_gene: TRBV19
CDR3nt: TGTGCCAGTAGTATGGGGACGGGGAAGATCTATGAGCAGTTCTTC
CDR3aa: CASSMGTGKIYEQFF

j_gene: TRBJ2-4
abundance: .
d_gene: .
v_gene: TRBV7-9
CDR3nt: TGTGCCAGCAGCTTAGACCTGGGAGGAAGCATTCAGTACTTC
CDR3aa: CASSLDLGGSIQYF

j_gene: TRBJ2-7
abundance: .
d_gene: .
v_gene: TRBV19
CDR3nt: TGTGCCAGTAGTGCCCCTCCCAGCGGCGAGCAGTACTTC
CDR3aa: CASSAPPSGEQYF

j_gene: TRBJ1-2
abundance: .
d_gene: .
v_gene: TRBV18
CDR3nt: TGTGCCAGCTCACCCGGGAGTGTTGGCTACACCTTC
CDR3aa: CASSPGSVGYTF

j_gene: TRBJ1-5
abundance: .
d_gene: .
v_gene: TRBV5-4
CDR3nt: TGTGCCAGCAGCTTGGATGGCCGGAGCAATCAGCCCCAGCATTTT
CDR3aa: CASSLDGRSNQPQHF

j_gene: TRBJ2-5
abundance: once
d_gene: TRBD2
v_gene: TRBV10-3
CDR3nt: TGTGCCATCAGTGACTCCGGGAGGGAGACCCAGTACTTC
CDR3aa: CAISDSGRETQYF

j_gene: TRBJ2-1
abundance: .
d_gene: TRBD2
v_gene: TRBV5-4
CDR3nt: TGTGCCAGCAGCGCGACTAGCGGGAGTTCTCTCTACAATGAGCAGTTCTTC
CDR3aa: CASSATSGSSLYNEQFF

j_gene: TRBJ2-7
abundance: .
d_gene: TRBD1
v_gene: TRBV18
CDR3nt: TGTGCCAGCTCACAAGTCTCCCAGGGGGACTACGAGCAGTACTTC
CDR3aa: CASSQVSQGDYEQYF

j_gene: TRBJ2-2
abundance: .
d_gene: TRBD2
v_gene: TRBV2
CDR3nt: TGTGCCAGCAGTGATTATCCTAGCGGGACGGGCGGGGAGCTGTTTTTT
CDR3aa: CASSDYPSGTGGELFF

j_gene: TRBJ1-1
abundance: .
d_gene: TRBD1
v_gene: TRBV29-1
CDR3nt: TGCAGCACCCGAAGGGACAGGGGAAAAAACACTGAAGCTTTCTTT
CDR3aa: CSTRRDRGKNTEAFF

j_gene: TRBJ2-1
abundance: .
d_gene: .
v_gene: TRBV11-2
CDR3nt: TGTGCCAGCAGCTTAGATCTTGGTTTAGCGGCAGCGGAGGCATCCTTCTTC
CDR3aa: CASSLDLGLAAAEASFF

j_gene: TRBJ2-6
abundance: .
d_gene: .
v_gene: TRBV5-1
CDR3nt: TGCGCCAGCAGCTCCGGGGCTGGGGCCAACGTCCTGACTTTC
CDR3aa: CASSSGAGANVLTF

j_gene: TRBJ1-2
abundance: .
d_gene: .
v_gene: TRBV6-1
CDR3nt: TGTGCCAGCAGTGACGGGGGGGGGAAGTGGAGTGGCTACACCTTC
CDR3aa: CASSDGGGKWSGYTF

j_gene: TRBJ2-1
abundance: .
d_gene: TRBD2
v_gene: TRBV7-2
CDR3nt: TGTGCCAGCAGCACCGTAGCGGGAGGGCCGGGCAATGAGCAGTTCTTC
CDR3aa: CASSTVAGGPGNEQFF

j_gene: TRBJ2-7
abundance: .
d_gene: .
v_gene: TRBV15
CDR3nt: TGTGCCACCAGCAAGGACGCCGCCACCTACGAGCAGTACTTC
CDR3aa: CATSKDAATYEQYF

j_gene: TRBJ2-4
abundance: once
d_gene: .
v_gene: TRBV6-1
CDR3nt: TGTGCCAGCATGCTGGCGGGGCTAGCCAAAAACATTCAGTACTTC
CDR3aa: CASMLAGLAKNIQYF

j_gene: TRBJ2-6
abundance: .
d_gene: .
v_gene: TRBV27
CDR3nt: TGTGCCAGCAGTTTAGAATCTGGGGCCAACGTCCTGACTTTC
CDR3aa: CASSLESGANVLTF

j_gene: TRBJ1-2
abundance: .
d_gene: TRBD1
v_gene: TRBV28
CDR3nt: TGTGCCAGCAGTTACCCGACAGGGGGCGCGTATGGCTACACCTTC
CDR3aa: CASSYPTGGAYGYTF

j_gene: TRBJ1-1
abundance: .
d_gene: .
v_gene: TRBV29-1
CDR3nt: TGCAGCGTTGGAGGGGCCACTGAAGCTTTCTTT
CDR3aa: CSVGGATEAFF